This T cell receptor (beta chain) was documented in a study of blood T cells in healthy people across ages. Study findings and constraints: Diversity of TCR beta per million T cells declined in a roughly linear way with age.

Sample-barcoded 5' priming and a J-beta primer mix drove a second PCR of roughly 6 to 12 cycles. TCRdb fed the 5' RACE reads into MiXCR, producing one record per CDR3 protein. The sample holds some 320,000 distinct CDR3 sequences, 27% seen once. Details on this clonotype: What it binds is not known.

The V gene's germline CDR1 is PRHDT and CDR2 FYEKMQ (reference sequence). This CDR3 has 14 amino acids. Trimming took off 3 bases at V and 7 bases at J, with 15 bases between the two ends. This receptor was identified in a woman in her 70s in good health. V and J are TRBV13 and TRBJ2-5; D may be TRBD2 (5 bases). Source material: blood. The CDR3 sequence is CASSLGSRKGTQYF. Here the CDR3 DNA reads TGTGCCAGCAGCTTGGGGAGCCGAAAAGGGACCCAGTACTTC.